These 8 T cell receptor beta chains originate from one sample sequenced in a study of PD-L1 blockade in urothelial cancer. Time point here: pretreatment peripheral blood. Sequencing was performed with immunoSEQ multiplex PCR; in TCRdb, only in-frame clones are kept and a portion is missing. The table includes some 100,000 clones, more than 80% detected once. The input for sequencing was PBMCs, taken around atezolizumab (anti-PD-L1) treatment. Receptor source: a woman older than 75 with urothelial cancer.

The gene calls are TRBV5-1 and TRBJ2-5, with D possibly matching TRBD2 (5 bases). Trimming removed 0 bases from V and 3 bases from J, with 9 bases in between. The CDR3 totals 14 residues. Germline-derived CDR1 and CDR2 are SGHRS and YFSETQ. The CDR3 protein is CASSLGRTEETQYF. The CDR3 nucleotides read TGCGCCAGCAGCTTGGGGAGGACGGAAGAGACCCAGTACTTC.

This clone was detected a few times. The chain joins TRBV10-1 to TRBJ2-7, with D hard to call. Germline V gene sequence: CDR1 WNHNN, CDR2 SYGVQD (reference sequence). V was pared by 3 bases and J by 7 bases, with 13 bases between. This CDR3 has 13 residues. This CDR3 reads CASSESFPGEQYF. CDR3 nucleotide sequence: TGCGCCAGCAGTGAATCATTCCCCGGGGAGCAGTACTTC.

The chain couples TRBV4-2 to TRBJ2-7; 10 bases agree with TRBD1. CDR3 length: 14 residues. The V gene's germline CDR1 is LGHNA and CDR2 YNFKEQ. J gave up 3 bases and V 3 bases, and 2 bases lay outside the gene matches. Here the CDR3 DNA reads TGTGCCAGCAGCCAGGGACAGGGGTACTACGAGCAGTACTTC. This gives the protein CASSQGQGYYEQYF.

A remark on this clone: Germline is not matched at one junction end, which may reflect a read error. The J gene is TRBJ2-5, the V gene TRBV11-2; 9 bases map to TRBD1. CDR3 length: 14 amino acids. Germline CDR1 and CDR2: SGHAT and FQNNGV. This CDR3 reads CASSVKPGTGFADF. CDR3 coding DNA: TGTGCCAGCAGCGTGAAACCGGGGACAGGGTTTGCCGACTTC.

The chain uses TRBV28 and TRBJ1-2, with 8 bases identical to TRBD1. The CDR3 is 13 amino acids. Germline values: CDR1 MDHEN, CDR2 SYDVKM. Losses at the gene ends were 7 bases for V and 7 bases for J; bases not matched to a gene: 8. CDR3 loop: CASTKDRVIGYTF. CDR3 DNA: TGTGCCAGCACCAAGGACAGGGTTATTGGCTACACCTTC.

The genes are TRBV27 and TRBJ1-1; TRBD1 matches at 7 bases. The V segment lost 5 bases and the J segment 3 bases; nucleotides outside the gene matches: 9. The V gene's germline CDR1 is MNHEY and CDR2 SMNVEV (reference sequence). This CDR3 spans 15 amino acids. In DNA, the CDR3 is TGTGCCAGCAGTCTCACCGACAGGGATCACACTGAAGCTTTCTTT. It codes for CASSLTDRDHTEAFF.

The chain is built from TRBV5-4 and TRBJ2-7, with 10 bases fitting TRBD1. The CDR3 contains 15 residues. Germline CDR1 and CDR2: SGHNT and YYREEE (reference sequence). Trimming at V came to 0 bases and at J to 4 bases, leaving 4 bases not matched to a gene. The chain's CDR3 is CASSLAGQGFYEQYF. The DNA for the CDR3 is TGTGCCAGCAGCTTGGCGGGACAGGGGTTTTACGAGCAGTACTTC.

The chain has TRBV15 and TRBJ2-3; 7 nucleotides agree with TRBD2. CDR3 size: 14 residues. With 5 bases clipped from V and 3 bases from J, the junction kept 5 bases outside the gene matches. Germline V gene sequence: CDR1 LNHNV, CDR2 YYDKDF (reference sequence). The CDR3 spells CATSPGLPTDTQYF. CDR3 sequence (DNA): TGTGCCACCAGCCCGGGACTACCGACAGATACGCAGTATTTT.